This T cell receptor (beta chain) appears in the sequencing data of a study of blood T cell repertoires in COVID-19. The overall study: Samples representing acute and convalescent COVID-19 were sourced from the United States, Italy and Spain. PBMCs, B-cell-depleted T cells, or T cells provided the cDNA or gDNA that made up the material.

V was trimmed by 7 bases and J by 0 bases, leaving 10 bases between them. The CDR3 contains 15 residues. Germline CDR1 SGHDN, CDR2 FVKESK. As handled by the study authors: Amplification of reference gene primers provided the estimated nucleated cell counts. Sequenced by immunoSEQ multiplex PCR; TCRdb stores in-frame clones only, minus some. V, J and clone size are those of that table, while D and trimming were read from the DNA. The table has over 250,000 clones, around 82% seen once. The V call is TRBV14, the J call TRBJ1-6; a weak D match, TRBD1 (5 bases). Specimen: peripheral blood. This sequence was found in a woman in her forties or fifties who had recovered from COVID-19. The CDR3 nucleotides read TGTGCCAGCAATGAAGGGGTCTCCTATAATTCACCCCTCCACTTT. It translates to CASNEGVSYNSPLHF.